These 26 T cell receptor beta chains were all obtained from the same sample, sequenced in a study of blood T cell repertoires in COVID-19 (dated by TCRdb to about 2020). To prepare the library, the immunoSEQ multiplex PCR assay was applied. Entries here come from immuneACCESS through TCRdb and include only in-frame sequences with V and J called. Some clones fail to appear in such tables; in the studies checked, an unresolved V gene covers under half of the shortfall, and the cause of the remainder is unknown. The sample yields about 250,000 clones; approximately 85% were counted once. The ten largest clones add up to approximately 4.5% of the sample. Sequencing was carried out using peripheral blood. Source of these receptors: a woman between 65 and 79 years old with acute or convalescent COVID-19.

V and J are TRBV6-6 and TRBJ1-2; tentatively, D is TRBD1 (6 bases). The CDR3 contains 15 residues. CDR1 is MNHNY, CDR2 SVGAGI, per germline (reference sequence). Trimming stripped 5 bases from V and 2 bases from J, with 15 bases between. Here the CDR3 DNA reads TGTGCCAGCAGTCCCTCGGACAGACTAAACTATGGCTACACCTTC. This codes for CASSPSDRLNYGYTF.

The chain carries TRBV28 and TRBJ1-2, with 7 bases aligning to TRBD1. The CDR3 runs to 14 residues. Germline CDR1 is MDHEN and CDR2 is SYDVKM. V shed 8 bases and J 1 base; nucleotides not matched to a gene: 7. CDR3: CASEQGNLNYGYTF. In DNA form, the CDR3 reads TGTGCCAGCGAACAGGGGAATCTTAACTATGGCTACACCTTC.

The chain links TRBV6-6 to TRBJ1-2, with 9 bases fitting TRBD1. From germline, CDR1 is MNHNY and CDR2 SVGAGI (reference sequence). V lost 6 bases, J lost 1 base, and 6 bases stayed unmatched. This CDR3 contains 15 residues. CDR3 amino acids: CASSYRTGVNYGYTF. The CDR3 region has the DNA TGTGCCAGCAGCTATAGGACAGGGGTTAACTATGGCTACACCTTC.

This chain joins TRBV11-3 and TRBJ2-1; tentative D call: TRBD1 (6 bases). The CDR3 sequence is 15 residues long. Germline V gene lookup returns CDR1 SGHNT and CDR2 YENEEA. V lost 5 bases and J 5 bases, leaving 16 bases between the germline ends. The CDR3 nucleotides read TGTGCCAGCAGCCCTTGGGGGCAGGGAGACAATGAGCAGTTCTTC. Protein sequence: CASSPWGQGDNEQFF.

This clone has only a few counts. V is TRBV19 and J is TRBJ1-4; D gene unclear. Germline CDR1 LNHDA, CDR2 SQIVND (reference sequence). The V end lost 3 bases, the J end lost 7 bases, and 12 bases lay between the germline ends. This CDR3 has 14 residues. This CDR3 reads CASSMREGGEKLFF. For the CDR3, the DNA is TGTGCCAGTAGTATGCGGGAGGGCGGTGAAAAACTGTTTTTT.

This chain connects TRBV6-5 to TRBJ1-3; D not certain. Germline V gene sequence: CDR1 MNHEY, CDR2 SVGAGI. Trimming left V 3 bases short and J 6 bases short, with 6 bases between. The CDR3 extends over 12 amino acids. CDR3 in DNA: TGTGCCAGCAGTTATAGAATAAACACCATATATTTT. It is translated as CASSYRINTIYF.

This chain joins TRBV27 and TRBJ1-2; TRBD1 aligns across 11 bases. Germline values: CDR1 MNHEY, CDR2 SMNVEV (reference sequence). This CDR3 is 15 amino acids long. The J segment lost 6 bases and the V segment lost 5 bases, leaving 8 bases of the junction unmatched. The CDR3, as DNA: TGTGCCAGCAGTACGCAAAGGACAGGGGGCAATGGCTACACCTTC. It translates to CASSTQRTGGNGYTF.

The genes are TRBV18 and TRBJ1-1; maybe TRBD1 (5 bases). V gave up 4 bases and J gave up 5 bases, with 17 bases separating them. The CDR3 contains 15 residues. CDR1 is KGHSH, CDR2 LQKENI, per germline. In nucleotides, the CDR3 is TGTGCCAGCTCACTACAACAGCTCAAGGGGACTGAAGCTTTCTTT. It encodes CASSLQQLKGTEAFF. The full variable domain, rest sourced from reference TRBV18 and TRBJ1-1, is NAGVMQNPRHLVRRRGQEARLRCSPMKGHSHVYWYRQLPEEGLKFMVYLQKENIIDESGMPKERFSAEFPKEGPSILRIQQVVRGDSAAYFCASSLQQLKGTEAFFGQGTRLTVV.

V is TRBV5-1 and J is TRBJ2-7, with TRBD1 as a possible D gene (6 bases). V lost 2 bases and J lost 0, with 15 bases in between. The CDR3 contains 16 residues. Germline V gene data show CDR1 as SGHRS and CDR2 as YFSETQ. DNA of the CDR3: TGCGCCAGCAGCTTTACGACAGGTCGAATCTCCTACGAGCAGTACTTC. It is translated as CASSFTTGRISYEQYF.

This chain links TRBV29-1 with TRBJ2-2; tentatively, D is TRBD1 (6 bases). This CDR3 is built from 16 residues. V was trimmed by 6 bases and J by 6 bases, leaving 23 bases between them. Germline CDR1 SQVTM, CDR2 ANQGSEA. The CDR3 region has the DNA TGCAGCGTCACCAGACATAGACAGGCTACTGCCGGGGAGCTGTTTTTT. Translation: CSVTRHRQATAGELFF.

The sample holds one count of this clone. CDR3 coding DNA: TGCGCCAGCAGCGTGGGACAGGGGGCGTTGAACACTGAAGCTTTCTTT. This encodes CASSVGQGALNTEAFF. The gene calls are TRBV5-1 and TRBJ1-1, with 12 bases fitting TRBD1. CDR3 length equals 16 residues. The V gene end was trimmed by 4 bases and the J gene end by 0 bases; junction bases not matched to a gene: 4. The V gene's germline CDR1 is SGHRS and CDR2 YFSETQ.

The V gene is TRBV19, the J gene TRBJ1-4; no reliable D call. V lost 2 bases to trimming and J lost 8 bases, with 15 bases between them. CDR1 is LNHDA, CDR2 SQIVND, per germline (reference sequence). The CDR3 is made up of 15 amino acids. CDR3 sequence: CASSISPKSREKLFF. CDR3 coding DNA: TGTGCCAGTAGTATAAGCCCAAAATCGCGGGAAAAACTGTTTTTT. The entire variable domain, with the rest obtained from reference TRBV19 and TRBJ1-4, is as follows: DGGITQSPKYLFRKEGQNVTLSCEQNLNHDAMYWYRQDPGQGLRLIYYSQIVNDFQKGDIAEGYSVSREKKESFPLTVTSAQKNPTAFYLCASSISPKSREKLFFGSGTQLSVL.

This chain uses TRBV9 with TRBJ2-1; weak D call: TRBD2 (7 bases). Trimming stripped 1 base from V and 6 bases from J, with 20 bases between. CDR3 length: 17 amino acids. CDR1 is SGDLS, CDR2 YYNGEE, per germline. CDR3 DNA sequence: TGTGCCAGCAGCGTATCCCCGGCGGGCGGGGGCCTCAATGAGCAGTTCTTC. Translation gives CASSVSPAGGGLNEQFF. The full variable domain, in which reference TRBV9 and TRBJ2-1 provide the parts outside the CDR3, is DSGVTQTPKHLITATGQRVTLRCSPRSGDLSVYWYQQSLDQGLQFLIQYYNGEERAKGNILERFSAQQFPDLHSELNLSSLELGDSALYFCASSVSPAGGGLNEQFFGPGTRLTVL.

The chain has TRBV6-2 or TRBV6-3 and TRBJ1-4; no firm D call. The length of the CDR3 is 15 residues. Germline V gene sequence: CDR1 MNHEY, CDR2 SVGEGT. Trimming shortened V by 2 bases and J by 5 bases, and 12 bases separated the two germline ends. CDR3 amino acids: CASSYGGRSNEKLFF. The DNA for the CDR3 is TGTGCCAGCAGTTACGGTGGGCGAAGCAATGAAAAACTGTTTTTT.

This clone was observed a few times. The chain couples TRBV5-1 to TRBJ2-2; 8 nucleotides agree with TRBD1. The CDR3 length is 14 residues. V shed 8 bases, J shed 4 bases, and the junction held 7 bases outside the gene matches. Germline V CDR1 and CDR2: SGHRS, YFSETQ. CDR3 loop: CASKDTGGTGELFF. In DNA, the CDR3 is TGCGCCAGTAAGGATACAGGGGGCACCGGGGAGCTGTTTTTT.

The chain is built from TRBV4-3 and TRBJ1-1, with D possibly matching TRBD1 (6 bases). From germline, CDR1 is LGHNA and CDR2 YSLEER. The CDR3 is 16 residues long. V was clipped by 0 bases and J by 9 bases, with 20 bases between them. The chain's CDR3 is CASSQDPGGRPVQAFF. CDR3 DNA: TGCGCCAGCAGCCAAGATCCCGGGGGGCGCCCGGTGCAAGCTTTCTTT.

The chain employs TRBV7-2 and TRBJ2-5; no reliable D call. The V end lost 4 bases, the J end lost 2 bases, and 11 bases lay between the germline ends. CDR1 is SGHTA, CDR2 FQGNSA, per germline. This CDR3 is 14 amino acids long. CDR3 residues: CASSSRLQQETQYF. The CDR3, as DNA: TGTGCCAGCAGCTCCCGACTCCAACAAGAGACCCAGTACTTC. The variable domain in full, completed from reference TRBV7-2 and TRBJ2-5, reads GAGVSQSPSNKVTEKGKDVELRCDPISGHTALYWYRQSLGQGLEFLIYFQGNSAPDKSGLPSDRFSAERTGGSVSTLTIQRTQQEDSAVYLCASSSRLQQETQYFGPGTRLLVL.

J is TRBJ1-6 and V is TRBV30, with 8 bases identical to TRBD1. V lost 3 bases and J lost 0; bases outside the gene matches: 13. This CDR3 comprises 19 residues. Per the germline V gene, CDR1 is GTSNPN and CDR2 is SVGIG (reference sequence). The CDR3 protein is CAWSGDRFFLSSYNSPLHF. The CDR3 DNA sequence: TGTGCCTGGAGCGGGGACAGGTTCTTCCTTAGCTCCTATAATTCACCCCTCCACTTT.

This clone was found once. The chain uses TRBV27 and TRBJ1-3; D not certain. CDR3 length: 17 amino acids. Trimming removed 4 bases from V and 0 bases from J, with 16 bases in between. CDR1 and CDR2 (germline): MNHEY, SMNVEV (reference sequence). The CDR3 DNA reads as TGTGCCAGCAGTTCGAACCCCGGGTCCGTCTCTGGAAACACCATATATTTT. Its translation is CASSSNPGSVSGNTIYF.

The gene calls are TRBV4-3 and TRBJ1-2; perhaps TRBD1 as D (6 bases). Per the germline V gene, CDR1 is LGHNA and CDR2 is YSLEER. The V end was cut by 0 bases, the J end by 6 bases, with 14 bases between. This CDR3 comprises 15 residues. In DNA form, the CDR3 reads TGCGCCAGCAGCCAAGATCCGTGGACAGTTAATGGCTACACCTTC. Translated, it gives CASSQDPWTVNGYTF.

V gene TRBV7-8 combines with J gene TRBJ2-5; TRBD1 is a possible D gene (5 bases). V was cut by 3 bases and J by 1 base, with 18 bases left in between. CDR1 SGHVS and CDR2 FQNEAQ come from the germline V gene. The CDR3 runs to 17 residues. The CDR3 sequence is CASSLGYDGAPQETQYF. In nucleotides, the CDR3 is TGTGCCAGCAGCTTGGGGTATGATGGGGCTCCCCAAGAGACCCAGTACTTC.

The chain joins TRBV4-2 to TRBJ2-5; tentative D call: TRBD2 (7 bases). Germline V gene data show CDR1 as LGHNA and CDR2 as YNFKEQ. The CDR3 sequence is 15 residues long. Trimming left V 0 bases short and J 4 bases short, with 12 bases between. Written as DNA, the CDR3 is TGTGCCAGCAGCCAAGACGAGGGGGGGTCAGAGACCCAGTACTTC. This encodes CASSQDEGGSETQYF.

This clone appeared a single time. The rearrangement uses TRBV18 and TRBJ2-6, with 9 bases aligning to TRBD1. The CDR3 loop spans 17 amino acids. Germline CDR1 is KGHSH and CDR2 is LQKENI. V lost 7 bases, J lost 1 base, and 8 bases stayed unmatched. Here the CDR3 DNA reads TGTGCCAGCTTTGCAACACAGGGGGCATCTGGGGCCAACGTCCTGACTTTC. Residues: CASFATQGASGANVLTF.

This chain links TRBV3-1 (or the pseudogene TRBV3-2) with TRBJ2-7, with 12 bases lining up with TRBD2. Germline trimming cut 1 base from V and 2 bases from J; bases unmatched to any gene: 3. Germline V gene sequence: CDR1 LGHDT, CDR2 YNNKEL (reference sequence). The CDR3 totals 16 residues. The chain's CDR3 is CASSQVSSGGAYEQYF. The CDR3 nucleotides are TGTGCCAGCAGCCAAGTCTCTAGCGGGGGGGCCTACGAGCAGTACTTC.

This sequence joins TRBV7-2 and TRBJ2-3; TRBD1 matches at 8 bases. The CDR3 has 12 residues. Germline V gives CDR1 SGHTA, CDR2 FQGNSA. Trimming at V came to 3 bases and at J to 9 bases, leaving 2 bases not matched to a gene. The CDR3 here is CASSFRDRTQYF. The CDR3, as DNA: TGTGCCAGCAGCTTCCGGGACAGGACGCAGTATTTT.

The chain employs TRBV28 and TRBJ1-4; D is unresolved. The CDR3 runs 15 residues. CDR1 and CDR2 (germline): MDHEN, SYDVKM. Trimming took 8 bases from V and 0 from J, leaving 13 bases between them. The CDR3 spells CASRPTYATNEKLFF. The CDR3 nucleotides read TGTGCCAGCCGCCCGACATATGCAACTAATGAAAAACTGTTTTTT. The complete variable domain, with remaining parts taken from reference TRBV28 and TRBJ1-4, reads DVKVTQSSRYLVKRTGEKVFLECVQDMDHENMFWYRQDPGLGLRLIYFSYDVKMKEKGDIPEGYSVSREKKERFSLILESASTNQTSMYLCASRPTYATNEKLFFGSGTQLSVL.